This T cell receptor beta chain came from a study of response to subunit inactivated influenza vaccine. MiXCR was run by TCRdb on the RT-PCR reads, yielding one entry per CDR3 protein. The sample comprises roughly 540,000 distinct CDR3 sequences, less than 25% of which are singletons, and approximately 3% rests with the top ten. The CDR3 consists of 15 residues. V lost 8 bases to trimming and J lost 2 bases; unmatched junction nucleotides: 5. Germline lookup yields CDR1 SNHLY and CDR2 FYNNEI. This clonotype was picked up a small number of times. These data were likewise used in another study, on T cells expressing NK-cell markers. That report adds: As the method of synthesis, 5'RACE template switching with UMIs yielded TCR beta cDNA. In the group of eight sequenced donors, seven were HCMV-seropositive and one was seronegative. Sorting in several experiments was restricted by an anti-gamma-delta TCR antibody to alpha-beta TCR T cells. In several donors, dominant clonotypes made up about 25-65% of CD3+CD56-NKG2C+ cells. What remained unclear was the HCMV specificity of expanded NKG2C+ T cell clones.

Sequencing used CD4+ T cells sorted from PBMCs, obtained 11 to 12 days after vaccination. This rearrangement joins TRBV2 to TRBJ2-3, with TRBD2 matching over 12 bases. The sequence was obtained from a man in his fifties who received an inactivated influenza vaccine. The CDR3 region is CASRGLAGPTDTQYF. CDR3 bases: TGTGCCAGCCGAGGACTAGCGGGACCCACAGATACGCAGTATTTT.